The T cell receptor (beta chain) described here comes from a study of human versus mouse CDR3 diversity and MHC coevolution. On this clone itself: Its specificity is not known.

This CDR3 is built from 14 residues. The V gene lost 6 bases and the J gene lost 6 bases, with 14 bases spanning the gap. Germline CDR1 and CDR2: MNHEY and SVGAGI. Profiling relied on immunoSEQ multiplex PCR, and the TCRdb table lists in-frame clones only, not all of them. The repertoire holds just under 60,000 clones, with 94% as singletons. Naive CD4 T cells were sorted as CD45RO-negative, CD62L-positive. The study's findings and limits: Compared with mice, human CDR3s carried more deletions and insertions on average.

This sequence was found in a person in their sixties or seventies in good health. This chain joins TRBV6-5 and TRBJ2-2; a possible D gene is TRBD1 (6 bases). The specimen was naive CD4+ T cells from blood. The subset here: CD45RO-negative CD62L-positive naive CD4 T cells. The CDR3 region has the DNA TGTGCCAGCAGCCGCGACAGGTTAGCCGGGGAGCTGTTTTTT. This gives the protein CASSRDRLAGELFF.